The sequence of this TCR beta chain was determined in a study of blood T cell repertoires in COVID-19. Background on the study: T cells, B-cell-depleted T cells, or PBMCs provided the cDNA or gDNA that served as material.

Using immunoSEQ multiplex PCR, the repertoire was profiled, and TCRdb retains in-frame clones only, with some absent. The repertoire holds more than 200,000 clones, more than 80% seen once, with approximately 2% in the top ten. Self-reported history from a screening survey and questionnaire set each donor's cohort. CDR1 is LNHNV, CDR2 YYDKDF, per germline (reference sequence). Trimming took 1 base from V and 3 from J; bases not matched to a gene: 0. This CDR3 is built from 13 residues. Remarks on this clone: At the DNA level, this CDR3 is encoded by other sequences in the same sample as well.

V usage is TRBV15 and J usage is TRBJ2-7, with 7 bases identical to TRBD1. The source of this sequence is a man aged 55 to 70 who had recovered from COVID-19. The sample comprised PBMCs or T cells enriched from blood (not recorded which). In DNA form, the CDR3 reads TGTGCCACCAGCAGAGGGGACAGCTACGAGCAGTACTTC. Translating gives CATSRGDSYEQYF. Full variable domain (missing parts from reference TRBV15 and TRBJ2-7): DAMVIQNPRYQVTQFGKPVTLSCSQTLNHNVMYWYQQKSSQAPKLLFHYYDKDFNNEADTPDNFQSRRPNTSFCFLDIRSPGLGDTAMYLCATSRGDSYEQYFGPGTRLTVT.